Below are 9 T cell receptor beta chains sequenced from a single sample in a study of beta chain features in type 1 diabetes. Whole-study results and caveats: Across all four CD4+ subsets, people with type 1 diabetes showed modestly shorter TCRB CDR3s.

The authors reverse transcribed all of the isolated RNA, so sequencing captured expressed TCRB transcripts. Assay: immunoSEQ multiplex PCR; the TCRdb copy retains only in-frame clones and omits some. The sample lists about 270,000 clones, approximately 14% occurring once. These TCRs are of unknown antigen specificity. Sequencing was performed on naive CD4+ T cells from blood. These receptors all stem from a man aged 25-45 years with type 1 diabetes.

The table lists this clone with a few counts. This rearrangement joins TRBV28 to TRBJ2-1; tentatively, D is TRBD2 (5 bases). Trimming shortened V by 1 base and J by 8 bases, and 9 bases separated the two germline ends. Germline CDR1 MDHEN, CDR2 SYDVKM. The CDR3 extends over 13 amino acids. In nucleotides, the CDR3 is TGTGCCAGCAGTTTATCGGGGAGTTATGAGCAGTTCTTC. Amino acid sequence: CASSLSGSYEQFF. Filled out from reference TRBV28 and TRBJ2-1, the complete variable domain reads DVKVTQSSRYLVKRTGEKVFLECVQDMDHENMFWYRQDPGLGLRLIYFSYDVKMKEKGDIPEGYSVSREKKERFSLILESASTNQTSMYLCASSLSGSYEQFFGPGTRLTVL.

The chain is built from TRBV9 and TRBJ2-7, with a weak D call TRBD1 (6 bases). The CDR3 has 15 amino acids. Deletions cut 4 bases from V and 2 bases from J, with 16 bases between. Germline assignment: CDR1 SGDLS and CDR2 YYNGEE. The CDR3 sequence: CASSPNSDSAYEQYF. CDR3 nucleotides: TGTGCCAGCAGCCCAAACTCGGACAGCGCCTACGAGCAGTACTTC.

This clone was seen a handful of times. The CDR3 reads CASSFLPGQPATNEKLFF. The CDR3 coding sequence is TGTGCCAGCAGCTTTCTACCGGGACAGCCAGCAACTAATGAAAAACTGTTTTTT. This rearrangement joins TRBV7-9 to TRBJ1-4, with 7 positions matching TRBD1. J gave up 0 bases and V 3 bases, and 10 bases lay outside the gene matches. Germline V gene data show CDR1 as SEHNR and CDR2 as FQNEAQ (reference sequence). The CDR3 length is 18 residues.

This clone occurred a few times. The chain recombines TRBV18 with TRBJ1-5; weak D call: TRBD1 (5 bases). The V gene lost 3 bases and the J gene lost 0 bases, with 12 bases spanning the gap. Germline-derived CDR1 and CDR2 are KGHSH and LQKENI. There are 16 residues in the CDR3. CDR3 nucleotides: TGTGCCAGCTCACCCAACGGGGGGAATAGCAATCAGCCCCAGCATTTT. Encoded protein: CASSPNGGNSNQPQHF.

This clone was counted a few times. This sequence joins TRBV29-1 and TRBJ1-2; D is perhaps TRBD1 (6 bases). With 4 bases removed from V and 6 bases from J, the gap between germline ends came to 15 bases. The germline CDR1 and CDR2 sequences are SQVTM and ANQGSEA. The CDR3 covers 13 residues. The CDR3 nucleotides read TGCAGCGTTGCCCGGGTATACAGGGATGGCTACACCTTC. This sequence encodes CSVARVYRDGYTF.

The rearrangement uses TRBV5-1 and TRBJ2-1; tentatively, D is TRBD2 (5 bases). In germline, CDR1 is SGHRS, CDR2 YFSETQ. This CDR3 is 15 amino acids long. Trimming cost V 4 bases and J 6 bases, with 17 bases left between them. The CDR3 is CASSKGLAPANEQFF. The CDR3 nucleotides are TGCGCCAGCAGCAAAGGCCTAGCCCCCGCCAATGAGCAGTTCTTC.

The rearrangement joins TRBV28 to TRBJ1-1; the D is unclear. The V end was cut by 8 bases, the J end by 1 base, with 5 bases between. The CDR3 is 11 residues long. Germline CDR1 MDHEN, CDR2 SYDVKM. CDR3 bases: TGTGCCAGCCAGAAGAACACTGAAGCTTTCTTT. Residues: CASQKNTEAFF.

The chain couples TRBV5-1 to TRBJ2-1, with D maybe TRBD1 (6 bases). Per the germline V gene, CDR1 is SGHRS and CDR2 is YFSETQ. This CDR3 is built from 15 residues. V was pared by 3 bases and J by 7 bases, with 17 bases between. DNA for the CDR3: TGCGCCAGCAGCTCGGGACATTTCCGCGGGAATGAGCAGTTCTTC. Translating gives CASSSGHFRGNEQFF.

This clone has just a few counts. The chain carries TRBV29-1 and TRBJ1-3, with 8 bases identical to TRBD1. V lost 7 bases, J lost 0 bases, and 2 bases stayed unmatched. Germline CDR1 and CDR2: SQVTM and ANQGSEA. The CDR3 loop spans 13 amino acids. CDR3 region: CSAGQASGNTIYF. As DNA, the CDR3 is TGCAGCGCGGGACAGGCCTCTGGAAACACCATATATTTT.